The rows below give T cell receptor beta chains drawn from one sample of a study of OX40 agonist ivuxolimab in advanced cancers. Measured with immunoSEQ multiplex PCR; TCRdb has only the in-frame clones, and not every one. The sample lists about 110,000 clones, around nine tenths occurring once. Material: CD4+ or CD8+ T cells sorted from blood, obtained in a trial of the OX40 agonist ivuxolimab. These receptors came from an adult with an advanced solid tumor such as melanoma, head and neck, liver or kidney cancer. The CDR3 runs from the conserved cysteine through the conserved F or W. The D gene is left open where the match is weak. Part of the rows lack a size; the others show once, few, many or a class for expanded clones.

CDR3nt: TGTGCCAGCAGCCGAACAGGGGGCGGGGCAGATACGCAGTATTTT
CDR3aa: CASSRTGGGADTQYF
v_gene: TRBV7-2
j_gene: TRBJ2-3
d_gene: TRBD1
abundance: once

CDR3nt: TGCGCCAGCATATGGGGGGCGCGAACTAATGAAAAACTGTTTTTT
CDR3aa: CASIWGARTNEKLFF
v_gene: TRBV10-1
j_gene: TRBJ1-4
d_gene: -
abundance: few

CDR3nt: TGTGCCAGCAGTGATGCCGTGGGGACCTCCTACGAGCAGTACTTC
CDR3aa: CASSDAVGTSYEQYF
v_gene: TRBV6-1
j_gene: TRBJ2-7
d_gene: -
abundance: -

CDR3nt: TGCGCCAGCAGCCTTGGACAGGGCGCAGATACGCAGTATTTT
CDR3aa: CASSLGQGADTQYF
v_gene: TRBV5-1
j_gene: TRBJ2-3
d_gene: TRBD1
abundance: once

CDR3nt: TGTGCCAGCAGCTCTCGAGGGAACTATGGCTACACCTTC
CDR3aa: CASSSRGNYGYTF
v_gene: TRBV7-8
j_gene: TRBJ1-2
d_gene: -
abundance: -

CDR3nt: TGCGCCAGCAGTGACGGGACGGGCAACTCCTACGAGCAGTACTTC
CDR3aa: CASSDGTGNSYEQYF
v_gene: TRBV10-2
j_gene: TRBJ2-7
d_gene: -
abundance: -

CDR3nt: TGTGCCGGCCGTCCCGGGACAACTAAGAACACTGAAGCTTTCTTT
CDR3aa: CAGRPGTTKNTEAFF
v_gene: TRBV2
j_gene: TRBJ1-1
d_gene: -
abundance: -

CDR3nt: TGTGCCAGCAGCCCTAGACAGGGCTCTGGAAACACCATATATTTT
CDR3aa: CASSPRQGSGNTIYF
v_gene: TRBV7-2
j_gene: TRBJ1-3
d_gene: TRBD1
abundance: -

CDR3nt: TGTGCCAGCAGTTCCGGGACAGGGCCCGGGGAGCTGTTTTTT
CDR3aa: CASSSGTGPGELFF
v_gene: TRBV28
j_gene: TRBJ2-2
d_gene: TRBD1
abundance: -

CDR3nt: TGTGCCAGCAGCTTGGTACTAGCGGGGGGACAGCAGTTCTTC
CDR3aa: CASSLVLAGGQQFF
v_gene: TRBV5-8
j_gene: TRBJ2-1
d_gene: TRBD2
abundance: -

CDR3nt: TGTGCCAGCAGCACCGGGACGGGGGTTTACGAGCAGTACTTC
CDR3aa: CASSTGTGVYEQYF
v_gene: TRBV7-9
j_gene: TRBJ2-7
d_gene: -
abundance: -

CDR3nt: TGTGCCAGCAGTAAGGACAGGGATGGCAATCAGCCCCAGCATTTT
CDR3aa: CASSKDRDGNQPQHF
v_gene: TRBV21-1
j_gene: TRBJ1-5
d_gene: -
abundance: -

CDR3nt: TGTGCCTGGAGTCAGGGGGGGGCGCGGAGCAATCAGCCCCAGCATTTT
CDR3aa: CAWSQGGARSNQPQHF
v_gene: TRBV30
j_gene: TRBJ1-5
d_gene: TRBD1
abundance: -

CDR3nt: TGCGCCAGCAGCTTCGGGTCTGCAACTAATGAAAAACTGTTTTTT
CDR3aa: CASSFGSATNEKLFF
v_gene: TRBV5-1
j_gene: TRBJ1-4
d_gene: -
abundance: -

CDR3nt: TGCGCCAGCAGCCTCCCATTAGCGGGGCTTCCAGATACGCAGTATTTT
CDR3aa: CASSLPLAGLPDTQYF
v_gene: TRBV5-1
j_gene: TRBJ2-3
d_gene: TRBD2
abundance: -

CDR3nt: TGTGCCTGGGACAGGGGCTCCTACGAGCAGTACTTC
CDR3aa: CAWDRGSYEQYF
v_gene: TRBV30
j_gene: TRBJ2-7
d_gene: TRBD1
abundance: -

CDR3nt: TGTGCCAGCAGTAACAGGGGGCCGGGTAATGAAAAACTGTTTTTT
CDR3aa: CASSNRGPGNEKLFF
v_gene: TRBV6-5
j_gene: TRBJ1-4
d_gene: TRBD1
abundance: -

CDR3nt: TGTGCCAGCAGTTACTCGATGTCTGCGGAAAAACTGTTTTTT
CDR3aa: CASSYSMSAEKLFF
v_gene: TRBV6-5
j_gene: TRBJ1-4
d_gene: -
abundance: -

CDR3nt: TGTGCCAGCAGCCCAGATTGGGCTAGCGGGGATCTCACAGATACGCAGTATTTT
CDR3aa: CASSPDWASGDLTDTQYF
v_gene: TRBV11-2
j_gene: TRBJ2-3
d_gene: TRBD2
abundance: -

CDR3nt: TGTGCCAGCAGCCCTTCGGGCGGGTGGAACACCGGGGAGCTGTTTTTT
CDR3aa: CASSPSGGWNTGELFF
v_gene: TRBV5-4
j_gene: TRBJ2-2
d_gene: -
abundance: -

CDR3nt: TGTGCCAGCAATGAAGAGGGAAAGGTGAACACTGAAGCTTTCTTT
CDR3aa: CASNEEGKVNTEAFF
v_gene: TRBV6-1
j_gene: TRBJ1-1
d_gene: -
abundance: -

CDR3nt: TGTGCCAGCAGCTCACCCGTTCTACCCACAGATACGCAGTATTTT
CDR3aa: CASSSPVLPTDTQYF
v_gene: TRBV7-9
j_gene: TRBJ2-3
d_gene: -
abundance: once

CDR3nt: TGTGCCAGCACTAGGGGAGCTAACTATGGCTACACCTTC
CDR3aa: CASTRGANYGYTF
v_gene: TRBV6-5
j_gene: TRBJ1-2
d_gene: -
abundance: -

CDR3nt: TGTGCCAGCAGCTTAGGTCTACTTTTATATAATTCACCCCTCCACTTT
CDR3aa: CASSLGLLLYNSPLHF
v_gene: TRBV11-2
j_gene: TRBJ1-6
d_gene: -
abundance: -

CDR3nt: TGCGCCAGCAGCCAGGGTCGGACAGGGACCTTTTACGAGCAGTACTTC
CDR3aa: CASSQGRTGTFYEQYF
v_gene: TRBV4-3
j_gene: TRBJ2-7
d_gene: TRBD1
abundance: -

CDR3nt: TGTGCCAGCAGTTCCCCTGGGTCAACCCAGCATTTT
CDR3aa: CASSSPGSTQHF
v_gene: TRBV6-6
j_gene: TRBJ1-5
d_gene: -
abundance: -

CDR3nt: TGTGCCAGCAGCTCCGGGACAGACACAGATACGCAGTATTTT
CDR3aa: CASSSGTDTDTQYF
v_gene: TRBV5-4
j_gene: TRBJ2-3
d_gene: TRBD1
abundance: -

CDR3nt: TGCGCCAGCAGCCAAGGAGCGGGGACAGATACGCAGTATTTT
CDR3aa: CASSQGAGTDTQYF
v_gene: TRBV4-3
j_gene: TRBJ2-3
d_gene: TRBD2
abundance: -

CDR3nt: TGTGCCAGCAGCCGTGACAGGATGAACACTGAAGCTTTCTTT
CDR3aa: CASSRDRMNTEAFF
v_gene: TRBV7-9
j_gene: TRBJ1-1
d_gene: -
abundance: medium-sized

CDR3nt: TGTGCCAGCAGCCCAAATGGGGGGCAGGCCCCGAACACCGGGGAGCTGTTTTTT
CDR3aa: CASSPNGGQAPNTGELFF
v_gene: TRBV7-8
j_gene: TRBJ2-2
d_gene: -
abundance: -

CDR3nt: TGTGCCAGCAGCCCTTACACCTACACTGAAGCTTTCTTT
CDR3aa: CASSPYTYTEAFF
v_gene: TRBV11-2
j_gene: TRBJ1-1
d_gene: -
abundance: -

CDR3nt: TGTGCCAGCAGTTACTCGACAGCCACCTACAATGAGCAGTTCTTC
CDR3aa: CASSYSTATYNEQFF
v_gene: TRBV6-6
j_gene: TRBJ2-1
d_gene: -
abundance: -

CDR3nt: TGCAGCGTAGGCGGGACTAATGAAAAACTGTTTTTT
CDR3aa: CSVGGTNEKLFF
v_gene: TRBV29-1
j_gene: TRBJ1-4
d_gene: -
abundance: once

CDR3nt: TGCGCCAGCAGCCAAGATCGCGCCGGGAGACCACCCCTCCACTTT
CDR3aa: CASSQDRAGRPPLHF
v_gene: TRBV4-3
j_gene: TRBJ1-6
d_gene: -
abundance: -

CDR3nt: TGTGCCAGCAGCACCGGACAGGGGGAGTCTGGTGGCTACACCTTC
CDR3aa: CASSTGQGESGGYTF
v_gene: TRBV7-2
j_gene: TRBJ1-2
d_gene: TRBD1
abundance: few

CDR3nt: TGTGCCAGCAGCCAGGCTCTAGCGGGGGGGCTTACAGATACGCAGTATTTT
CDR3aa: CASSQALAGGLTDTQYF
v_gene: TRBV5-4
j_gene: TRBJ2-3
d_gene: TRBD2
abundance: -

CDR3nt: TGTGCCAGTAGTATAGGGACTAGCGTCCCCACAGATACGCAGTATTTT
CDR3aa: CASSIGTSVPTDTQYF
v_gene: TRBV19
j_gene: TRBJ2-3
d_gene: TRBD2
abundance: -

CDR3nt: TGTGCCAGCAGCCGAACGGGACAGGGCCCCTACGAGCAGTACTTC
CDR3aa: CASSRTGQGPYEQYF
v_gene: TRBV21-1
j_gene: TRBJ2-7
d_gene: -
abundance: once

CDR3nt: TGTGCCAGCAACGTCCAGATGTCGGATACGCAGTATTTT
CDR3aa: CASNVQMSDTQYF
v_gene: TRBV5-6
j_gene: TRBJ2-3
d_gene: -
abundance: -